Here is one T cell receptor beta chain with its context. The data stem from a study of blood T cell repertoires in COVID-19. On the study more broadly: Material from acute and convalescent COVID-19 was sourced from the United States, Italy and Spain. Nucleic acid was either cDNA or gDNA, and it came from T cells, B-cell-depleted T cells, or PBMCs.

Methods used by the authors: Amplification of reference gene primers provided the estimated nucleated cell counts. Profiling relied on immunoSEQ multiplex PCR, and the TCRdb table lists in-frame clones only, not all of them. Clone size and the V and J calls come from that table; the DNA yielded D and trimming. The sample lists 100,000 to 150,000 clones; roughly 84% were seen once. The CDR3 is 15 residues long. Germline V gives CDR1 KGHSH, CDR2 LQKENI. Losses at the gene ends were 0 bases for V and 5 bases for J; bases not matched to a gene: 3. This clonotype originated in a woman aged 80 or older with acute or convalescent COVID-19. V is TRBV18 and J is TRBJ2-3, with TRBD1 matching over 9 bases. Material for sequencing was peripheral blood. The CDR3 DNA follows: TGTGCCAGCTCACCACCGACAGGGGGAAAAGATACGCAGTATTTT. It is translated as CASSPPTGGKDTQYF.